This TCR beta chain was recovered during a study of CD8 T cells in ankylosing spondylitis. General study points: Reportedly, matched ankylosing spondylitis synovial fluid was significantly enriched for disease-linked clones.

It was by quantitative 5'-RACE with molecular barcodes that TCR beta libraries were made. TCRdb reprocessed the 5' RACE reads via MiXCR and lists one record per CDR3 protein. This table holds almost 45,000 distinct CDR3 sequences, approximately 11% found once. The CDR3 totals 14 residues. Per the germline V gene, CDR1 is SGHRS and CDR2 is YFSETQ. V lost 0 bases to trimming and J lost 2 bases, with 9 bases between them. The sample holds many counts of this clonotype. Antigen unknown. The genes are TRBV5-1 and TRBJ2-7; tentative D call: TRBD2 (5 bases). Sequencing was done on a sample of blood, either unsorted or a sorted T cell fraction (not recorded which). This receptor was obtained from a male donor with ankylosing spondylitis or in good health (not recorded which). The CDR3 DNA reads TGCGCCAGCAGCTTGGCCCTAGCTACCTACGAGCAGTACTTC. Translated, it gives CASSLALATYEQYF. The full variable domain, its missing parts supplied by reference TRBV5-1 and TRBJ2-7, is KAGVTQTPRYLIKTRGQQVTLSCSPISGHRSVSWYQQTPGQGLQFLFEYFSETQRNKGNFPGRFSGRQFSNSRSEMNVSTLELGDSALYLCASSLALATYEQYFGPGTRLTVT.